This T cell receptor beta chain was documented in a study of T cell responses to AZD1222 COVID-19 vaccine. The CDR3 extends over 15 amino acids. Between the trimmed V and J ends, which lost 2 bases and 3 bases, there was a span of 10 bases. CDR1 and CDR2 from the germline V gene are MDHEN and SYDVKM. Method: immunoSEQ multiplex PCR; TCRdb's copy keeps in-frame clones and lacks some. The sample lists about 120,000 clones, approximately 90% occurring once. The receptor was isolated from an adult who received the AZD1222 COVID-19 vaccine. The specimen was peripheral blood, collected 28 days after the second AZD1222 dose. This rearrangement joins TRBV28 to TRBJ1-4; D not resolved. CDR3 protein: CASSLAGRANEKLFF. The CDR3, as DNA: TGTGCCAGCAGTTTAGCAGGCCGGGCTAATGAAAAACTGTTTTTT.